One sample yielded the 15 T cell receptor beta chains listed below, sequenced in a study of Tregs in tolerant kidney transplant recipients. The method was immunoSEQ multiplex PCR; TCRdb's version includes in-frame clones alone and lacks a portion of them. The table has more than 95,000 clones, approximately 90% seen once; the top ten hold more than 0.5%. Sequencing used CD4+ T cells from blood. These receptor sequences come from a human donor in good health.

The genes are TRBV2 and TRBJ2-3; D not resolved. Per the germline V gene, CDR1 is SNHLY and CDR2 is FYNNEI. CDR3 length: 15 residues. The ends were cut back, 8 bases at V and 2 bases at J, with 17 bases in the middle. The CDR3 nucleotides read TGTGCCAGCGGATTAGTCCCTTCGAACACAGATACGCAGTATTTT. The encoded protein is CASGLVPSNTDTQYF.

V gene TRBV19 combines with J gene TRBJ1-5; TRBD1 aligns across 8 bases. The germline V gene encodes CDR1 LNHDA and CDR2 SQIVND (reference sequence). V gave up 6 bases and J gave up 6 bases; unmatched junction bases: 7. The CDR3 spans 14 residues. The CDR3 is CASSDRGWFQPQHF. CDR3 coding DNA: TGTGCCAGTAGCGACAGGGGATGGTTTCAGCCCCAGCATTTT.

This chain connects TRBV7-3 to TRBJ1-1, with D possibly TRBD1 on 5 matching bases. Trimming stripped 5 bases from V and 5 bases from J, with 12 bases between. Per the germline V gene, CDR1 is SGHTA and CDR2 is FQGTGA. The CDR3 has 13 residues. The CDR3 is CASSPGRATEAFF. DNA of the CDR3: TGTGCCAGCAGCCCAGGGAGGGCAACTGAAGCTTTCTTT.

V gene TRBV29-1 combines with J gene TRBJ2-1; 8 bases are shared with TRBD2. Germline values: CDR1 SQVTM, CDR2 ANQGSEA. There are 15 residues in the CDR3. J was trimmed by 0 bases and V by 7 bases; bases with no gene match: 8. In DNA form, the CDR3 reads TGCAGCGCCGCATCGAGCGGGAGCTCCTACAATGAGCAGTTCTTC. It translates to CSAASSGSSYNEQFF.

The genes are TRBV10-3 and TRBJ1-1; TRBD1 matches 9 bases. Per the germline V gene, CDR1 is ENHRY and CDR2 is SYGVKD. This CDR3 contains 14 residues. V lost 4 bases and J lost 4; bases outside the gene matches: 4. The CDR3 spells CAISVDRGSTEAFF. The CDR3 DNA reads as TGTGCCATCAGTGTTGACAGGGGGAGCACTGAAGCTTTCTTT.

In DNA form, the CDR3 reads TGTGCCAGCAGCGTCGATATGAACACTGAAGCTTTCTTT. This sequence encodes CASSVDMNTEAFF. The gene calls are TRBV9 and TRBJ1-1; no clear D gene. This CDR3 contains 13 residues. V shed 2 bases and J shed 0 bases, with 5 bases lying between them. The germline gives CDR1 SGDLS, CDR2 YYNGEE. Variable domain in full (rest from reference TRBV9 and TRBJ1-1): DSGVTQTPKHLITATGQRVTLRCSPRSGDLSVYWYQQSLDQGLQFLIQYYNGEERAKGNILERFSAQQFPDLHSELNLSSLELGDSALYFCASSVDMNTEAFFGQGTRLTVV.

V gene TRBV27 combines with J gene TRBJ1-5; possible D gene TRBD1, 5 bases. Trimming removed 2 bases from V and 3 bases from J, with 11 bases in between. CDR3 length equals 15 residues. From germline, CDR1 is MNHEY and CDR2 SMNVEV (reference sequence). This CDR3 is CASSLLSGNNQPQHF. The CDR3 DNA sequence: TGTGCCAGCAGTTTACTTTCAGGGAACAATCAGCCCCAGCATTTT.

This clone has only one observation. The CDR3 DNA reads as TGTGCCAGCAGCTCCACCGGGGCCTCTATGAGCTACACCTTC. Its translation is CASSSTGASMSYTF. The V and J genes are TRBV9 and TRBJ1-2; weak D call: TRBD1 (5 bases). There are 14 residues in the CDR3. From germline, CDR1 is SGDLS and CDR2 YYNGEE. V was clipped by 4 bases and J by 9 bases, with 19 bases between them.

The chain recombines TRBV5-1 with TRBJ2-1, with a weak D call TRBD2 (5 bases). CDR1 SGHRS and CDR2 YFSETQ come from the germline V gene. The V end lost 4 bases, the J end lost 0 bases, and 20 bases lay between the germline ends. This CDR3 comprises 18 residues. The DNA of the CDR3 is TGCGCCAGCAGCCCCAAGCCAGTGGTAGGAGGCTCCTACAATGAGCAGTTCTTC. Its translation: CASSPKPVVGGSYNEQFF.

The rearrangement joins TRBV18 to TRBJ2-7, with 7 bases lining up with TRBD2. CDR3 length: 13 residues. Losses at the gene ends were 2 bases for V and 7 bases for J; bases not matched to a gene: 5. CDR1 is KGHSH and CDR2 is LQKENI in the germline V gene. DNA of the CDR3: TGTGCCAGCTCACCAAACTCGGGGGGTGAGCAGTACTTC. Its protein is CASSPNSGGEQYF.

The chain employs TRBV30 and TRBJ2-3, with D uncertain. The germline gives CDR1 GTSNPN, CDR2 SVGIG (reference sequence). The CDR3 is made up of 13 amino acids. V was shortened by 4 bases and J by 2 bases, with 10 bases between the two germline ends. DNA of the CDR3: TGTGCCTGGAATGGAGCGAACACAGATACGCAGTATTTT. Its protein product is CAWNGANTDTQYF. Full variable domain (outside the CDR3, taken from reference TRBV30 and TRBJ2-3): SQTIHQWPATLVQPVGSPLSLECTVEGTSNPNLYWYRQAAGRGLQLLFYSVGIGQISSEVPQNLSASRPQDRQFILSSKKLLLSDSGFYLCAWNGANTDTQYFGPGTRLTVL.

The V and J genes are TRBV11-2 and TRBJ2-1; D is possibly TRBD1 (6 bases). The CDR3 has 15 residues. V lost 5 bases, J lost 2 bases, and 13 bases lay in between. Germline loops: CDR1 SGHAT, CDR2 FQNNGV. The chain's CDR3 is CASSTGQTPYNEQFF. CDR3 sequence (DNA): TGTGCCAGCAGCACCGGACAGACCCCCTACAATGAGCAGTTCTTC. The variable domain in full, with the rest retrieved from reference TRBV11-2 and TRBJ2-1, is EAGVAQSPRYKIIEKRQSVAFWCNPISGHATLYWYQQILGQGPKLLIQFQNNGVVDDSQLPKDRFSAERLKGVDSTLKIQPAKLEDSAVYLCASSTGQTPYNEQFFGPGTRLTVL.

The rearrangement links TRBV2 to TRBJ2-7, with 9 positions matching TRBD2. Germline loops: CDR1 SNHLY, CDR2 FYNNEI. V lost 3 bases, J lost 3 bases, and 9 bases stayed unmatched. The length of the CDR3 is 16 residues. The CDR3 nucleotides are TGTGCCAGCAGTGAGAGGGGGCTTAGCGGGAGCTACGAGCAGTACTTC. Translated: CASSERGLSGSYEQYF.

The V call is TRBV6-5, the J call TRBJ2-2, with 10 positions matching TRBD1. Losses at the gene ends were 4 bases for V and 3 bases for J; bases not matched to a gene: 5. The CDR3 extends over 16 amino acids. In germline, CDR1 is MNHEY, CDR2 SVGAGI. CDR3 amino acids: CASSSDRGAHTGELFF. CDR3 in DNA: TGTGCCAGCAGTTCGGACAGGGGGGCGCACACCGGGGAGCTGTTTTTT.

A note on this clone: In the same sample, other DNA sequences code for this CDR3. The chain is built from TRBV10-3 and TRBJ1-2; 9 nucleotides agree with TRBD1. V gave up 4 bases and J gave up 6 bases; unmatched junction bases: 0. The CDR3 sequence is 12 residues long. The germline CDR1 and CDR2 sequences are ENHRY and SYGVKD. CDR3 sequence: CAISGTGDGYTF. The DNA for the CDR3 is TGTGCCATCAGTGGGACAGGGGATGGCTACACCTTC.